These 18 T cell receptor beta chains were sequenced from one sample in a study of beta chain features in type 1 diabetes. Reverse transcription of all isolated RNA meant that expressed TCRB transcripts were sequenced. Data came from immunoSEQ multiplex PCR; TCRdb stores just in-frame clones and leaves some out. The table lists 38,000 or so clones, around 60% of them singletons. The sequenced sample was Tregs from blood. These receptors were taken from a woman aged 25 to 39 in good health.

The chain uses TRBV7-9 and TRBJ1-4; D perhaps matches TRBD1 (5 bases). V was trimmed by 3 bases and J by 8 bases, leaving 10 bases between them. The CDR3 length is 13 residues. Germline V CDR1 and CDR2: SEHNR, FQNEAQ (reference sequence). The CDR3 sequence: CASSFQGWEKLFF. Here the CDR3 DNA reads TGTGCCAGCAGCTTCCAGGGTTGGGAAAAACTGTTTTTT.

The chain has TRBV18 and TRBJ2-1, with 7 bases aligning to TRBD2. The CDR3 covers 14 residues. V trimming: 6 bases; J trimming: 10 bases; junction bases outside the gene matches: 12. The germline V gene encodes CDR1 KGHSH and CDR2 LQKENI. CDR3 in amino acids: CASSPDIVRGEQFF. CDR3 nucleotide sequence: TGTGCCAGCTCGCCGGACATAGTGCGGGGGGAGCAGTTCTTC. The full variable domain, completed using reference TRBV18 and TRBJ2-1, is NAGVMQNPRHLVRRRGQEARLRCSPMKGHSHVYWYRQLPEEGLKFMVYLQKENIIDESGMPKERFSAEFPKEGPSILRIQQVVRGDSAAYFCASSPDIVRGEQFFGPGTRLTVL.

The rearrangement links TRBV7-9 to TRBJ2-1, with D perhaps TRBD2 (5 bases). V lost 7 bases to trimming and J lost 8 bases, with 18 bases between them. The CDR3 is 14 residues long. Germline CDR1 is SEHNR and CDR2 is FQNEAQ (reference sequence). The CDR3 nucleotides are TGTGCCAGCACAGAGCGGCTTGGAGGCGATGAGCAGTTCTTC. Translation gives CASTERLGGDEQFF.

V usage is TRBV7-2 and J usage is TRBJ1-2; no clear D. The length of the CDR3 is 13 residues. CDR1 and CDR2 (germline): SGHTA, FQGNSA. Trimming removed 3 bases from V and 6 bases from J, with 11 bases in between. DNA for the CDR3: TGTGCCAGCAGCTTGGGAGGACGGGATGGCTACACCTTC. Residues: CASSLGGRDGYTF.

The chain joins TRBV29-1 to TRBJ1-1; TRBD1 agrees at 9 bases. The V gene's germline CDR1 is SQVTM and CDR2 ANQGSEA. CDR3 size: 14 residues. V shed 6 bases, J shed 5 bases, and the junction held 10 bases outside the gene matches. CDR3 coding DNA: TGCAGCGTCCAGCCCCGGGACAGGGATACTGAAGCTTTCTTT. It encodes CSVQPRDRDTEAFF.

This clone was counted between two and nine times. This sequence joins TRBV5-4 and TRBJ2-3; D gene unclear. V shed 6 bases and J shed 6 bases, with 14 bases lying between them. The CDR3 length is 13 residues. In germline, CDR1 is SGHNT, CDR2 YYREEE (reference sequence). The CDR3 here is CASKRPVADTQYF. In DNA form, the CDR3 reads TGTGCCAGCAAACGCCCAGTGGCCGATACGCAGTATTTT.

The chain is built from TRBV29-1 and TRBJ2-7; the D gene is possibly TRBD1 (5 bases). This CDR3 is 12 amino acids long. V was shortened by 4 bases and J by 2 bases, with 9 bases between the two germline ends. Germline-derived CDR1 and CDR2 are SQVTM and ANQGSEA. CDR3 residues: CSVAFRAYEQYF. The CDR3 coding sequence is TGCAGCGTTGCCTTCAGGGCCTACGAGCAGTACTTC.

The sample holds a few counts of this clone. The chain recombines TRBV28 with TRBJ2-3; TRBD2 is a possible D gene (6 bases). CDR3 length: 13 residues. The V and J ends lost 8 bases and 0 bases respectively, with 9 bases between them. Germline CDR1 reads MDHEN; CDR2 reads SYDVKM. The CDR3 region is CASSGTSTDTQYF. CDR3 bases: TGTGCCAGCTCCGGGACTAGCACAGATACGCAGTATTTT.

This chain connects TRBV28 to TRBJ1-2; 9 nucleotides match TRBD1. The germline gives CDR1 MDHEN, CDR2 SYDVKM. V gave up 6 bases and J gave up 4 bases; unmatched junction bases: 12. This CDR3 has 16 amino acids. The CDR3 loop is CASSPVPGQGRYGYTF. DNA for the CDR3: TGTGCCAGCAGCCCTGTCCCGGGACAGGGACGCTATGGCTACACCTTC.

This chain's CDR3 is CASSLDLASSGKNIQYF. In DNA, the CDR3 is TGTGCCAGCAGCTTAGATTTAGCTAGTTCGGGTAAAAACATTCAGTACTTC. The J gene is TRBJ2-4, the V gene TRBV7-2; D is unclear. The CDR3 consists of 17 residues. Germline CDR1 is SGHTA and CDR2 is FQGNSA. The ends were cut back, 1 base at V and 4 bases at J, with 17 bases in the middle.

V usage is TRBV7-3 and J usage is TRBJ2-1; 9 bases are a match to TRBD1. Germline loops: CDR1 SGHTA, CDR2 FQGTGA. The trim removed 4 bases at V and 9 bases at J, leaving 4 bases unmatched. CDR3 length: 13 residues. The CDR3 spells CASSWGQGFEQFF. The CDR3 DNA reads TGTGCCAGCAGCTGGGGACAGGGCTTTGAGCAGTTCTTC.

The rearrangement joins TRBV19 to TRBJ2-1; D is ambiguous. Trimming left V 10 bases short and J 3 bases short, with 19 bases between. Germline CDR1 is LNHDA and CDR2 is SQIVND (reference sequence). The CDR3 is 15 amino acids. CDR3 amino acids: CATLFRVTGYNEQFF. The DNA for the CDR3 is TGTGCCACCCTCTTCCGAGTTACGGGCTACAATGAGCAGTTCTTC.

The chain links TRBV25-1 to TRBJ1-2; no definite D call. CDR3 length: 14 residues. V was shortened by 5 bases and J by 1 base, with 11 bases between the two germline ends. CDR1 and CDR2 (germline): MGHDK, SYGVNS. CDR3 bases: TGTGCCAGCAGTCACGGAGTACTTAACTATGGCTACACCTTC. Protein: CASSHGVLNYGYTF.

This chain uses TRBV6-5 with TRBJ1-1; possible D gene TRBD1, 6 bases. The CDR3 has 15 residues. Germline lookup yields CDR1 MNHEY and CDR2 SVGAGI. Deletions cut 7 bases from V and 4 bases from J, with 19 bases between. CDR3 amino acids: CASIQDRGLFTEAFF. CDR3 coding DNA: TGTGCCAGCATCCAGGACAGAGGGCTTTTCACTGAAGCTTTCTTT.

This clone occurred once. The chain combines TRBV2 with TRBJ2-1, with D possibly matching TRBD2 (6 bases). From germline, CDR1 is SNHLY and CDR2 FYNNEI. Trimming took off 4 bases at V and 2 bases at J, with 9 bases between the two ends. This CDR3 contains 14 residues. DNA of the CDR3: TGTGCCAGCAGTGCGACGGGAGCCTACAATGAGCAGTTCTTC. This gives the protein CASSATGAYNEQFF.

The CDR3 sequence: CASGDRPDYEQYF. In DNA form, the CDR3 reads TGCGCCAGCGGCGACAGGCCTGATTACGAGCAGTACTTC. The V call is TRBV5-1, the J call TRBJ2-5, with a weak D call TRBD1 (6 bases). The end of the DNA fits TRBJ2-7 better, so the J call may be wrong. Germline V gene data show CDR1 as SGHRS and CDR2 as YFSETQ. This CDR3 has 13 residues.

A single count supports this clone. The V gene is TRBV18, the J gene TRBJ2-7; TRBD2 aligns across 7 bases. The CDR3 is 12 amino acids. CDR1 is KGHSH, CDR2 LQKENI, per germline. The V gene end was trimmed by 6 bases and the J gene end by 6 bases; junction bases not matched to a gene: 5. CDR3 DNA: TGTGCCAGCTCGCTACTAGCGTCCGAGCAGTACTTC. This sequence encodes CASSLLASEQYF.

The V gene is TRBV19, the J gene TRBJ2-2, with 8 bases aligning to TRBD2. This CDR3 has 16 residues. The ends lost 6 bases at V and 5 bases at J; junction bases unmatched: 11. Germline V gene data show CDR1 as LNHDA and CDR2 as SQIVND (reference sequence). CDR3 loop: CASSPWRAGATGELFF. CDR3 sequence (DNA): TGTGCCAGTAGCCCCTGGAGAGCGGGAGCAACCGGGGAGCTGTTTTTT.